This T cell receptor (beta chain) stems from a study of cytomegalovirus exposure and HLA in healthy donors. Germline-derived CDR1 and CDR2 are ENHRY and SYGVKD. The CDR3 consists of 14 residues. With 5 bases clipped from V and 5 bases from J, the junction kept 5 bases outside the gene matches. The PCR employed 60 Vbeta primers together with 13 Jbeta primers. Sequenced by immunoSEQ multiplex PCR; TCRdb stores in-frame clones only, minus some. The sample contains fewer than 150,000 clones, about 80% of which appear only once. General observations from the study: In a later analysis, HLA-C alleles had the fewest associated TCRs, DRB1 alleles the most. It was shown in a later analysis that HLA-associated TCR beta chains were more clonally expanded than other, equally common chains. Certain sequence variants were highly shared and formed a cluster, and this cluster was likely a sequencing artifact.

In the case of this clone: Its antigen is as yet unknown.

Material for sequencing was PBMCs. This clonotype was obtained from a man aged 40-50 years in good health and CMV-seropositive. This sequence joins TRBV10-3 and TRBJ2-5, with TRBD1 matching 10 bases. In DNA form, the CDR3 reads TGTGCCATCAGTTGGGACAGGGGCCAGGAGACCCAGTACTTC. Its protein is CAISWDRGQETQYF.